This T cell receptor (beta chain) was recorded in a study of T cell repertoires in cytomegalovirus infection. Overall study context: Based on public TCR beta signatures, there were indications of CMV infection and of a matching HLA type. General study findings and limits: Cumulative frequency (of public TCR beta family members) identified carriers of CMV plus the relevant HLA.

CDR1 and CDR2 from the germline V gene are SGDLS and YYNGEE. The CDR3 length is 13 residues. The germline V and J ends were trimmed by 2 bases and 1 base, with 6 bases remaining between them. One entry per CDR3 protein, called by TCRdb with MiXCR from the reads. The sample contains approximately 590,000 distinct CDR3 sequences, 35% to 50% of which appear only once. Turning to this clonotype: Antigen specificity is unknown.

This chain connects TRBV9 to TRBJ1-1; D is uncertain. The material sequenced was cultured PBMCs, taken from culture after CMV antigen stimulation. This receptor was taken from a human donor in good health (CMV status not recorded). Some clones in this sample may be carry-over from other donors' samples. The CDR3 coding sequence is TGTGCCAGCAGCGTTAGCAGGAACACTGAAGCTTTCTTT. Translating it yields CASSVSRNTEAFF. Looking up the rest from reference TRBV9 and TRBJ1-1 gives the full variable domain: DSGVTQTPKHLITATGQRVTLRCSPRSGDLSVYWYQQSLDQGLQFLIQYYNGEERAKGNILERFSAQQFPDLHSELNLSSLELGDSALYFCASSVSRNTEAFFGQGTRLTVV.